The clone carrying this T cell receptor (beta chain) was seen a handful of times. At one of its ends the junction is not consistent with the germline gene, which may arise from a read error. CDR1 MGHRA and CDR2 YSYEKL come from the germline V gene. The CDR3 consists of 14 residues. One entry per CDR3 protein, called by TCRdb with MiXCR from the PCR reads. This sample has about 320,000 distinct CDR3 sequences, with about 21% found just once. The entry originates in a study of molecular identifiers for immune sequencing clone quantification. The sequenced sample consisted of naive CD8+ T cells from blood, with Jurkat cell RNA spiked in. Subset defined: FACS-sorted CD8+CD4-CCR7+CD45RA+ naive T cells. The chain recombines TRBV4-1 with TRBJ2-1; 9 bases are a match to TRBD1. The sequence was collected from a human donor in good health. Some libraries in this study had Jurkat cell RNA spiked in. CDR3 coding DNA: TGCGCCACCAGCGGAGGGACAGGGTCTAATGAGCAGTTCTTC. Its translation: CATSGGTGSNEQFF.